This TCR beta chain came from a study of vaccination effects on CD4 cells after COVID-19. The CDR3 covers 12 residues. V gave up 8 bases and J gave up 8 bases, with 10 bases separating them. Germline values: CDR1 MNHEY, CDR2 SVGAGI. Prior to sequencing, the ViraFEST assay stimulated PBMC with viral peptide pools, which expanded the antigen-specific CD4+ T cells. Researchers isolated CD4+ T cells once less than 13 days of culture had elapsed. Recipients of the vaccine had no prior SARS-CoV-2 infection and negative nucleocapsid antibodies. Data came from immunoSEQ multiplex PCR; TCRdb stores just in-frame clones and leaves some out. The repertoire has tens of thousands of clones, over 65% of them found once; the top ten carry roughly 4%. Findings and limits, study-wide: After vaccination, at late timepoints, clones induced by infection and by vaccine contracted markedly.

This clone has a handful of counts. What it binds is unknown. The TCR was taken from a human donor who received a COVID-19 vaccine. V usage is TRBV6-5 and J usage is TRBJ1-6; no reliable D call. The input for sequencing was CD4+ T cells from PBMCs cultured with HCoV-OC43 spike peptides, taken before COVID-19 vaccination. As to subset: HCoV-OC43 spike overlapping peptide pool stimulation. CDR3 region: CASRREDSPLHF. The CDR3 DNA is TGTGCCAGCCGGAGGGAGGATTCACCCCTCCACTTT.